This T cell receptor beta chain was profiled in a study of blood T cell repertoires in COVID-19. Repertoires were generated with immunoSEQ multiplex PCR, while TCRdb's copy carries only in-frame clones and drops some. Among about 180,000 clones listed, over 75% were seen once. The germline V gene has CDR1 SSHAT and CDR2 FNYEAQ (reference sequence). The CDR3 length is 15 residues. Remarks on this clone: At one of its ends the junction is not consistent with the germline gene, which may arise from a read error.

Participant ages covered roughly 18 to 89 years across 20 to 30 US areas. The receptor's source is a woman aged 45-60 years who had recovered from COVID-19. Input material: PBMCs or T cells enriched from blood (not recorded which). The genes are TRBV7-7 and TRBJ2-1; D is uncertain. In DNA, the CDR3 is TGTGCTAGCAGCTTACTGGCAGGAACGTACAATGAGCAGTTCTTC. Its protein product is CASSLLAGTYNEQFF. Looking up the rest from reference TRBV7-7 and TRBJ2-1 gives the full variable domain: GAGVSQSPRYKVTKRGQDVTLRCDPISSHATLYWYQQALGQGPEFLTYFNYEAQPDKSGLPSDRFSAERPEGSISTLTIQRTEQRDSAMYRCASSLLAGTYNEQFFGPGTRLTVL.